This TCR beta chain is from a study of identical twins' blood T cells. This clonotype has more than one count but fewer than ten. Germline CDR1 and CDR2: MNHEY and SVGEGT. The CDR3 runs 15 residues. V was cut by 6 bases and J by 1 base, with 15 bases left in between. TCR cDNA libraries came from RNA via a modified published protocol. From the 5' RACE reads, TCRdb called clonotypes with MiXCR, one entry per CDR3 protein. Of 300,000 to 450,000 distinct CDR3 sequences in the sample, roughly 30% were seen once. Sequenced: PBMCs. This TCR was sampled from a woman between 18 and 50 years old in good health. This rearrangement joins TRBV6-2 or TRBV6-3 to TRBJ1-1; D call uncertain. The DNA for the CDR3 is TGTGCCAGCAGACCGCTTAGGACGGGGAACACTGAAGCTTTCTTT. Its translation: CASRPLRTGNTEAFF.